The T cell receptor (beta chain) described here comes from a study of blood T cell repertoires in COVID-19. For the study at large: Samples taken during acute and convalescent COVID-19 were collected in the United States, Italy and Spain. Sample material is recorded as cDNA or gDNA derived from T cells, B-cell-depleted T cells, or PBMCs.

Authors' analysis steps: By means of reference gene primer amplification, nucleated cell counts were estimated. Some clones are missing from TCRdb's copy, which holds only in-frame ones; the method was immunoSEQ multiplex PCR. That table supplies the V and J calls and clone size; D and trimming were determined from the DNA. The sample holds under 45,000 clones, around nine tenths seen once. V was shortened by 1 base and J by 8 bases, with 14 bases between the two germline ends. Per germline, CDR1 SGHRS and CDR2 YFSETQ. The CDR3 totals 14 residues. The chain combines TRBV5-1 with TRBJ2-3; the D is unclear. The TCR was taken from a man in his sixties with active or convalescent COVID-19. The sample consisted of peripheral blood. Here the CDR3 DNA reads TGCGCCAGCAGCTTGACTAACCCAAACCCTACGCAGTATTTT. Translating it yields CASSLTNPNPTQYF.